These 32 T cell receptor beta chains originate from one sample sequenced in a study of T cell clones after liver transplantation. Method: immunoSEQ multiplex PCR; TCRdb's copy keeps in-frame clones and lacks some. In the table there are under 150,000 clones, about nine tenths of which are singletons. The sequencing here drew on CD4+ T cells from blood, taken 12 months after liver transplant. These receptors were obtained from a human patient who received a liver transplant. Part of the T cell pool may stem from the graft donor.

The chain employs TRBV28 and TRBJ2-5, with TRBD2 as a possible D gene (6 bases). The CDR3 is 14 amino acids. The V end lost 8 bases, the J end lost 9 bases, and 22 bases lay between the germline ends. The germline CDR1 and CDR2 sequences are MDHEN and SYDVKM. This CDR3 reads CASGRDSLLWAQYF. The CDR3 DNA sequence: TGTGCCAGCGGCCGGGACTCCCTCCTCTGGGCCCAGTACTTC.

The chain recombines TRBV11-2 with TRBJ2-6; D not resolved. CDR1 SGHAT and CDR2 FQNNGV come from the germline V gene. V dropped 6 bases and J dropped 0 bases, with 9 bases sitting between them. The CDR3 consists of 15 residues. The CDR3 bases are TGTGCCAGCAGTACCAGGAGCTCTGGGGCCAACGTCCTGACTTTC. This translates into CASSTRSSGANVLTF.

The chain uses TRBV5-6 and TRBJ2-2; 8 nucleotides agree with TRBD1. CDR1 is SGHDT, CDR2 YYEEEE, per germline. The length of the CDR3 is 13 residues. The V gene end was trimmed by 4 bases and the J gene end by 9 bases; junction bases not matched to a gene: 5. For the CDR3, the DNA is TGTGCCAGCAGCAAGGACAGGGTGAGGGAGCTGTTTTTT. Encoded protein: CASSKDRVRELFF.

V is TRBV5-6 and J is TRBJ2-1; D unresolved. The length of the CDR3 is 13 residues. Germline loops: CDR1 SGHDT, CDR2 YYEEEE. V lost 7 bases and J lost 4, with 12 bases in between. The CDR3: CASRRVGYNEQFF. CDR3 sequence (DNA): TGTGCCAGCCGTCGAGTAGGATACAATGAGCAGTTCTTC.

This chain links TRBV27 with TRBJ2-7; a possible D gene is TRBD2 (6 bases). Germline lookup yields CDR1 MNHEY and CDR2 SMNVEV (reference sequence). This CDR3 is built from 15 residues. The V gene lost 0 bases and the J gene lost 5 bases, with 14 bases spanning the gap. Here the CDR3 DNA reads TGTGCCAGCAGTTTATCCCCCGCGGGGTTCGACGAGCAGTACTTC. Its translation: CASSLSPAGFDEQYF.

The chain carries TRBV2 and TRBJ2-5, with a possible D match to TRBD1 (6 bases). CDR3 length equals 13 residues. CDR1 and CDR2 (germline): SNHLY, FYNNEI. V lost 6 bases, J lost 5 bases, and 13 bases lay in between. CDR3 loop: CASRLQGSETQYF. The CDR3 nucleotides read TGTGCCAGCAGGTTACAGGGTAGCGAGACCCAGTACTTC.

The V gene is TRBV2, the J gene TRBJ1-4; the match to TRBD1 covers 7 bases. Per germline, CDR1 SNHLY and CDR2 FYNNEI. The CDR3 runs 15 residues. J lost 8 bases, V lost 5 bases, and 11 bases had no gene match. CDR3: CASSQGQEIREKLFF. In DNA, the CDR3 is TGTGCCAGCAGTCAAGGACAGGAGATACGCGAAAAACTGTTTTTT. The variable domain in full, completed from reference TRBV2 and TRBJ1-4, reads EPEVTQTPSHQVTQMGQEVILRCVPISNHLYFYWYRQILGQKVEFLVSFYNNEISEKSEIFDDQFSVERPDGSNFTLKIRSTKLEDSAMYFCASSQGQEIREKLFFGSGTQLSVL.

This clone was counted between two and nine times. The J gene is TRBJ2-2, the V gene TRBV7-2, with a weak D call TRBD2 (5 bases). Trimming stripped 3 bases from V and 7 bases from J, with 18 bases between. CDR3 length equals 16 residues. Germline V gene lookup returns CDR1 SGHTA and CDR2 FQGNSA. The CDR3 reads CASSFVGGRLVGELFF. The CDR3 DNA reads TGTGCCAGCAGCTTTGTCGGTGGGAGACTCGTCGGGGAGCTGTTTTTT. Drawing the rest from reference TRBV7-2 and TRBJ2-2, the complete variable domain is GAGVSQSPSNKVTEKGKDVELRCDPISGHTALYWYRQSLGQGLEFLIYFQGNSAPDKSGLPSDRFSAERTGGSVSTLTIQRTQQEDSAVYLCASSFVGGRLVGELFFGEGSRLTVL.

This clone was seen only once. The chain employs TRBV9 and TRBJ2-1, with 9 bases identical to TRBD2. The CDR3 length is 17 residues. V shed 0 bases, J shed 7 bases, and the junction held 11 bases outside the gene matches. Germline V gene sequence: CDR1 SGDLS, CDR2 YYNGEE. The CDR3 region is CASSVGAGGRARNEQFF. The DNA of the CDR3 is TGTGCCAGCAGCGTAGGTGCGGGCGGGAGGGCCAGGAATGAGCAGTTCTTC. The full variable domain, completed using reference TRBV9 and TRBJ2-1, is DSGVTQTPKHLITATGQRVTLRCSPRSGDLSVYWYQQSLDQGLQFLIQYYNGEERAKGNILERFSAQQFPDLHSELNLSSLELGDSALYFCASSVGAGGRARNEQFFGPGTRLTVL.

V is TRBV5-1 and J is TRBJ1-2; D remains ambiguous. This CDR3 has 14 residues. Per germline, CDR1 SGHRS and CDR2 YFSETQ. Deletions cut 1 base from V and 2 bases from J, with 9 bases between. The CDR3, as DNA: TGCGCCAGCAGCTTGAACACAGAAAACTATGGCTACACCTTC. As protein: CASSLNTENYGYTF.

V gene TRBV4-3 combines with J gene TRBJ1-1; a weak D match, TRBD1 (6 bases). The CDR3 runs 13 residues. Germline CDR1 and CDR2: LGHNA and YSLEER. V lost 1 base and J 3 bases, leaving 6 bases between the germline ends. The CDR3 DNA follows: TGCGCCAGCAGCCAAGGGGGGCACACTGAAGCTTTCTTT. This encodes CASSQGGHTEAFF.

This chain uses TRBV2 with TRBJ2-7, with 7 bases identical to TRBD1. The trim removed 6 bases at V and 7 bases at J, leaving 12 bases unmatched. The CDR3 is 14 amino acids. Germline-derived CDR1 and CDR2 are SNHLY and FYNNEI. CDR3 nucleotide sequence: TGTGCCAGCAGCCCCCAGACAGGGCTCCAGGAGCAGTACTTC. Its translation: CASSPQTGLQEQYF.

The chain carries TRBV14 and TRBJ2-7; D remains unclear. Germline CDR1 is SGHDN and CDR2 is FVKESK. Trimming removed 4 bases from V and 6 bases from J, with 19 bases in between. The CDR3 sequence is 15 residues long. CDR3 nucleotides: TGTGCCAGCAGCCCTACCTGGGGATTTCAGCCCGAGCAGTACTTC. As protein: CASSPTWGFQPEQYF.

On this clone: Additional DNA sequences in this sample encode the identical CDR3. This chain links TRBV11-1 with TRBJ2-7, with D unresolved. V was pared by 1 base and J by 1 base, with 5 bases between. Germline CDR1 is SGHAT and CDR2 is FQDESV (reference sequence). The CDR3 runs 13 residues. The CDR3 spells CASSLEGSYEQYF. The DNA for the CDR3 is TGTGCCAGCAGCTTAGAAGGGTCCTACGAGCAGTACTTC.

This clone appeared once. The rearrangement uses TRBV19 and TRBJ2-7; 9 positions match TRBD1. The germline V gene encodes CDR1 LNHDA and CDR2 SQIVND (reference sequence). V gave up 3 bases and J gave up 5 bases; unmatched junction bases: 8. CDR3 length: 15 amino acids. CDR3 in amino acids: CASSMGWDRVNEQYF. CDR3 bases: TGTGCCAGTAGTATGGGGTGGGACAGGGTTAACGAGCAGTACTTC.

Written as DNA, the CDR3 is TGCGCCAGCAGCCCTAGAGCGGGAGGGGGCACAGATACGCAGTATTTT. Protein sequence: CASSPRAGGGTDTQYF. This chain joins TRBV5-1 and TRBJ2-3; 10 nucleotides align to TRBD2. Germline-derived CDR1 and CDR2 are SGHRS and YFSETQ. The CDR3 covers 16 residues. Trimming at V came to 4 bases and at J to 1 base, leaving 6 bases not matched to a gene. Full variable domain (remainder filled in from reference TRBV5-1 and TRBJ2-3): KAGVTQTPRYLIKTRGQQVTLSCSPISGHRSVSWYQQTPGQGLQFLFEYFSETQRNKGNFPGRFSGRQFSNSRSEMNVSTLELGDSALYLCASSPRAGGGTDTQYFGPGTRLTVL.

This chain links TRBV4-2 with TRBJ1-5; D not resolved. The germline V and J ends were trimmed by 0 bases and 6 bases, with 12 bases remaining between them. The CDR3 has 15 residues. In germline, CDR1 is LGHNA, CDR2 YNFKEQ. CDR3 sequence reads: CASSQDGQVGQPQHF. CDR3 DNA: TGTGCCAGCAGCCAAGATGGGCAGGTGGGTCAGCCCCAGCATTTT.

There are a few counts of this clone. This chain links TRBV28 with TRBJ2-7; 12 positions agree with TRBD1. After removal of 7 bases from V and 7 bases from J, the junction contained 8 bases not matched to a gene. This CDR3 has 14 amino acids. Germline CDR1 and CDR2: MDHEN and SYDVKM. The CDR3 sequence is CASTTGQGAREQYF. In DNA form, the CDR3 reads TGTGCCAGCACGACGGGACAGGGGGCGAGGGAGCAGTACTTC. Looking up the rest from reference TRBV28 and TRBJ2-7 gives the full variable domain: DVKVTQSSRYLVKRTGEKVFLECVQDMDHENMFWYRQDPGLGLRLIYFSYDVKMKEKGDIPEGYSVSREKKERFSLILESASTNQTSMYLCASTTGQGAREQYFGPGTRLTVT.

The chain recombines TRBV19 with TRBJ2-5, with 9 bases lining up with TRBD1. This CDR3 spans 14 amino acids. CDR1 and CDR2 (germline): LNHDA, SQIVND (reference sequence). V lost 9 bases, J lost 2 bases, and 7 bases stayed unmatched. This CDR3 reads CASGTGNSQETQYF. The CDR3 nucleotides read TGTGCCAGCGGGACAGGGAACAGTCAAGAGACCCAGTACTTC.

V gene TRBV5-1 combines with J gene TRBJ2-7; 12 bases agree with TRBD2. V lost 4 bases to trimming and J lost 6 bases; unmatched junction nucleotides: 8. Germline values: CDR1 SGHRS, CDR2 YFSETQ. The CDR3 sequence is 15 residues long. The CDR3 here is CASSGGLAGPLEQYF. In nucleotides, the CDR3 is TGCGCCAGCAGCGGAGGACTAGCGGGACCCCTCGAGCAGTACTTC.

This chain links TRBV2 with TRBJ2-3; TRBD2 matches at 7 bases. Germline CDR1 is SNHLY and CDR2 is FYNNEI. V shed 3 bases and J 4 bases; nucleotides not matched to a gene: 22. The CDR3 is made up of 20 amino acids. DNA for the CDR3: TGTGCCAGCAGTGATTTAGGAGGGCAAAATCTTGGCGGGAGCGCAGATACGCAGTATTTT. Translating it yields CASSDLGGQNLGGSADTQYF.

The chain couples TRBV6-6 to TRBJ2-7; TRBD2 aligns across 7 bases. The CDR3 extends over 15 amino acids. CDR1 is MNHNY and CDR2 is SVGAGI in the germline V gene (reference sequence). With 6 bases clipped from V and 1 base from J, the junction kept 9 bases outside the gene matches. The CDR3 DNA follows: TGTGCCAGCAGGAATACTTTTAGCGGGTCCTACGAGCAGTACTTC. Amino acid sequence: CASRNTFSGSYEQYF.

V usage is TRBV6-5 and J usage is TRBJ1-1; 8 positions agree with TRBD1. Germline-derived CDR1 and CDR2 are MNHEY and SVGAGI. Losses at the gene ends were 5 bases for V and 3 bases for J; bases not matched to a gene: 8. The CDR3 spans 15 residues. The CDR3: CASSATGTGDTEAFF. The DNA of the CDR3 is TGTGCCAGCAGTGCCACCGGGACAGGTGACACTGAAGCTTTCTTT.

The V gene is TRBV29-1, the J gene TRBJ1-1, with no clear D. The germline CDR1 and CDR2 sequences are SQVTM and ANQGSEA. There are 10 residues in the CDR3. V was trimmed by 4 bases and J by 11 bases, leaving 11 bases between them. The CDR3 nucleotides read TGCAGCGTTGGGGCCCCTGGGGCTTTCTTT. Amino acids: CSVGAPGAFF. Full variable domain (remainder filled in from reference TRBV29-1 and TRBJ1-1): SAVISQKPSRDICQRGTSLTIQCQVDSQVTMMFWYRQQPGQSLTLIATANQGSEATYESGFVIDKFPISRPNLTFSTLTVSNMSPEDSSIYLCSVGAPGAFFGQGTRLTVV.

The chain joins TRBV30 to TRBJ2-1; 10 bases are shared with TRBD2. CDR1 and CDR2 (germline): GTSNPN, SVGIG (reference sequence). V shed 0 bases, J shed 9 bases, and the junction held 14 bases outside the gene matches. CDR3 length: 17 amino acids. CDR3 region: CAWSVALSSGSIAEQFF. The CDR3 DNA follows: TGTGCCTGGAGTGTAGCTCTTTCTAGCGGGAGTATCGCTGAGCAGTTCTTC.

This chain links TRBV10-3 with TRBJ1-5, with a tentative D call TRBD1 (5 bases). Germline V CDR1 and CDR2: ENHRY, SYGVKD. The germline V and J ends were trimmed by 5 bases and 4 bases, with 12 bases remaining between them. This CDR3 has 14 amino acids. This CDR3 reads CAISIGDRNQPQHF. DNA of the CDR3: TGTGCCATCAGTATCGGGGACCGTAATCAGCCCCAGCATTTT.

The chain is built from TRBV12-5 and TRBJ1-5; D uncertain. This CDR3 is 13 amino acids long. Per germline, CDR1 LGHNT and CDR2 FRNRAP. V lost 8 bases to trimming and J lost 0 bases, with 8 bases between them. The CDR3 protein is CASLADSNQPQHF. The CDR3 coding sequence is TGTGCTAGTCTGGCGGATAGCAATCAGCCCCAGCATTTT.

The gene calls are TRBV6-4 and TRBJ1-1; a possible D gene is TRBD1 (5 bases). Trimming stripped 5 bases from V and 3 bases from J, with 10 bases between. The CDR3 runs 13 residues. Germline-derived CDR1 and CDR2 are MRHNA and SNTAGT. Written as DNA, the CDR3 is TGTGCCAGCAGTCAGGGTATCGACACTGAAGCTTTCTTT. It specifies CASSQGIDTEAFF.

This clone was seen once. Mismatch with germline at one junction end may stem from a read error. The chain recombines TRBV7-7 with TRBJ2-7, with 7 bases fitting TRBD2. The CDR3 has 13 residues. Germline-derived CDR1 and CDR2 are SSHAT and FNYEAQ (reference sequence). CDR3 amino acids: CASSLGRGYEQYF. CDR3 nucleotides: TGTGCTAGCAGCTTAGGGCGGGGGTACGAGCAGTACTTC.

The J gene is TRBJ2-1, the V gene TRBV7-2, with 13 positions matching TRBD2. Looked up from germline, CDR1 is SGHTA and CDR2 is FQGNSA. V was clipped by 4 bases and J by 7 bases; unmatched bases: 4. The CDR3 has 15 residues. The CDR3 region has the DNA TGTGCCAGCAGCTCGGGACTAGCGGGATCTAATGAGCAGTTCTTC. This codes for CASSSGLAGSNEQFF. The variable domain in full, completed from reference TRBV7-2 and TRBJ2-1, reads GAGVSQSPSNKVTEKGKDVELRCDPISGHTALYWYRQSLGQGLEFLIYFQGNSAPDKSGLPSDRFSAERTGGSVSTLTIQRTQQEDSAVYLCASSSGLAGSNEQFFGPGTRLTVL.

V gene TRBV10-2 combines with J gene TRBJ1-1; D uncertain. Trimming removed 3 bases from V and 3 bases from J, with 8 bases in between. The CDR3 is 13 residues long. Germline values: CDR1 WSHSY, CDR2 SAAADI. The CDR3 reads CASSEWSYTEAFF. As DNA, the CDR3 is TGCGCCAGCAGTGAATGGAGTTACACTGAAGCTTTCTTT.

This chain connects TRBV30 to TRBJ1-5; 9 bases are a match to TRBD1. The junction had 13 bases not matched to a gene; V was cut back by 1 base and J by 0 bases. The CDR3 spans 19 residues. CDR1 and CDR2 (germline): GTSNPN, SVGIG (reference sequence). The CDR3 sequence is CAWSASGTGPSRSNQPQHF. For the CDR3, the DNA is TGTGCCTGGAGTGCCTCCGGGACAGGGCCGTCGCGTAGCAATCAGCCCCAGCATTTT.